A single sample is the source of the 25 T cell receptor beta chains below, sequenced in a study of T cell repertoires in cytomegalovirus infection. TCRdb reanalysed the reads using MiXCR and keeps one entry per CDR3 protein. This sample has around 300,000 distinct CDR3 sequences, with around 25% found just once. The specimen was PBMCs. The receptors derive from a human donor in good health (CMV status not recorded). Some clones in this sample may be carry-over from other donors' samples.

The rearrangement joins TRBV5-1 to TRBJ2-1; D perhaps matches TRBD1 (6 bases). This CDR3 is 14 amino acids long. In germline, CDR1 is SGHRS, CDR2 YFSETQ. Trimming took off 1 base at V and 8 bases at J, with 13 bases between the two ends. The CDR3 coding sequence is TGCGCCAGCAGCTTGACACAGGGAGACGATGAGCAGTTCTTC. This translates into CASSLTQGDDEQFF.

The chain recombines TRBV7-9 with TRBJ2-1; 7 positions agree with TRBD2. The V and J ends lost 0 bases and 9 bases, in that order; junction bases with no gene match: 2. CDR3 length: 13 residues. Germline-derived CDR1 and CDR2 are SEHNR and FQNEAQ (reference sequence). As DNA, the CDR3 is TGTGCCAGCAGCTTAGCTGCGGGAGTTGAGCAGTTCTTC. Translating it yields CASSLAAGVEQFF.

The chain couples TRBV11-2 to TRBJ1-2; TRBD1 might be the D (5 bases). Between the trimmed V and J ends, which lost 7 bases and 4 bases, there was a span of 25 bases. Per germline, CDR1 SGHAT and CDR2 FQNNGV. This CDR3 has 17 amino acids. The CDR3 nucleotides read TGTGCCAGCATCCCGGCGGAGGGGTTAGGGAGGGGCTATGGCTACACCTTC. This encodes CASIPAEGLGRGYGYTF. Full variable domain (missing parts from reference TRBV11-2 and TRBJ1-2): EAGVAQSPRYKIIEKRQSVAFWCNPISGHATLYWYQQILGQGPKLLIQFQNNGVVDDSQLPKDRFSAERLKGVDSTLKIQPAKLEDSAVYLCASIPAEGLGRGYGYTFGSGTRLTVV.

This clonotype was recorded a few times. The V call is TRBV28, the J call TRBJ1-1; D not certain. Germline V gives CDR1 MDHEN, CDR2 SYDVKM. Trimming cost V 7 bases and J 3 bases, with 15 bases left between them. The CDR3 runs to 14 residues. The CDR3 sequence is CASNPRRVDTEAFF. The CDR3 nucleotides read TGTGCCAGCAATCCCCGGAGGGTGGACACTGAAGCTTTCTTT.

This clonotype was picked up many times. This CDR3 is CASSIEGRSYNEQFF. The CDR3 DNA follows: TGTGCCAGCAGCATCGAGGGTCGTTCCTACAATGAGCAGTTCTTC. The gene calls are TRBV7-2 and TRBJ2-1, with D possibly being TRBD2 (5 bases). Between the trimmed V and J ends, which lost 5 bases and 1 base, there was a span of 12 bases. The V gene's germline CDR1 is SGHTA and CDR2 FQGNSA. This CDR3 is 15 amino acids long.

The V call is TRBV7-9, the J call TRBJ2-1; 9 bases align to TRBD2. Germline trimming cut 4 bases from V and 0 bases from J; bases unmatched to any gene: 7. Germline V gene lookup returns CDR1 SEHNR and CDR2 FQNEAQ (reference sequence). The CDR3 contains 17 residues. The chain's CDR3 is CASSSPYSGSSYNEQFF. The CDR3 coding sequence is TGTGCCAGCAGCTCACCTTATAGCGGGAGCTCCTACAATGAGCAGTTCTTC.

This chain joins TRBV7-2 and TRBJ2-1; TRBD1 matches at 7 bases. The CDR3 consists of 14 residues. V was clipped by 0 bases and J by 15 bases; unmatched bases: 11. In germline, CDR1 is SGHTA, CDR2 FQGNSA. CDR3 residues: CASSLAPEGARVFF. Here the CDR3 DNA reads TGTGCCAGCAGCTTAGCGCCTGAGGGGGCTAGGGTGTTCTTC.

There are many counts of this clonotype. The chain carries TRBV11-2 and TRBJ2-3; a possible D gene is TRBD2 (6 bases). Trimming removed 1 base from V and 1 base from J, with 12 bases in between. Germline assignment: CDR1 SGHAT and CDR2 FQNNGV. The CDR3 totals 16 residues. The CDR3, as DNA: TGTGCCAGCAGCTTAGTGGAGGGGCTGCGCACAGATACGCAGTATTTT. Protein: CASSLVEGLRTDTQYF.

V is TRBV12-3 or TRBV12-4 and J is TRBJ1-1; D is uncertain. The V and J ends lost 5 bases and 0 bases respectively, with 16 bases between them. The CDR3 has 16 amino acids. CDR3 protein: CASSPSYRLMNTEAFF. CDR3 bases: TGTGCCAGCAGTCCGTCATACCGTCTCATGAACACTGAAGCTTTCTTT.

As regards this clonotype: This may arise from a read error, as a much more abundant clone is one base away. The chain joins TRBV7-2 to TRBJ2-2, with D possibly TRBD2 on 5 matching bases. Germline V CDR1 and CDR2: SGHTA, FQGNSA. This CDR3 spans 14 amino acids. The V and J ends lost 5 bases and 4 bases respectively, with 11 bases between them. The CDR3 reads CASSTLGSTGELFF. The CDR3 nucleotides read TGTGCCAGCAGCACACTAGGTTCCACCGGGGAGCTGTTTTTT.

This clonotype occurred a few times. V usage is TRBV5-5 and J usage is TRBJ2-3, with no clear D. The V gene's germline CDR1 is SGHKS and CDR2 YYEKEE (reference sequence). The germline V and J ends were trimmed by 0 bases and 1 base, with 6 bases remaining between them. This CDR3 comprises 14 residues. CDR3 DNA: TGTGCCAGCAGCTTGGGACACGGCACAGATACGCAGTATTTT. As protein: CASSLGHGTDTQYF.

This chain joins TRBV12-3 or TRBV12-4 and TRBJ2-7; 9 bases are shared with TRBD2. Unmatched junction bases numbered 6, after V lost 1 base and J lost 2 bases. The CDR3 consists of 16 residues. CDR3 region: CASSLGLAGLPYEQYF. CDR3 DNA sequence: TGTGCCAGCAGTTTAGGCCTAGCGGGACTCCCCTACGAGCAGTACTTC.

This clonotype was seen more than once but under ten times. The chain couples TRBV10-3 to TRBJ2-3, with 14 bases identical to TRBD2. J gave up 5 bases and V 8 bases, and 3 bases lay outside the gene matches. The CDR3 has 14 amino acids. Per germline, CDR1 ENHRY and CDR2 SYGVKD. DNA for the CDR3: TGTGCCATCGGGACTAGCGGGAGTAGAGATACGCAGTATTTT. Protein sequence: CAIGTSGSRDTQYF.

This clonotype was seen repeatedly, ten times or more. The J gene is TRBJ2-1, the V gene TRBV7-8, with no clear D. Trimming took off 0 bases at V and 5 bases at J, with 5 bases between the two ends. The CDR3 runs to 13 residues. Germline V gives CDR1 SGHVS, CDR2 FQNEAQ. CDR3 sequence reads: CASSLAQHNEQFF. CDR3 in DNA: TGTGCCAGCAGCTTAGCCCAACACAATGAGCAGTTCTTC.

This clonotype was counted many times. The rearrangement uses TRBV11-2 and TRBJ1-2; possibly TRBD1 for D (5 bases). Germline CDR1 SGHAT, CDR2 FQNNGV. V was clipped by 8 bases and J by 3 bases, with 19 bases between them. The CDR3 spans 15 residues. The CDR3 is CASVSDGGEDYGYTF. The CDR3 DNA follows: TGTGCCAGCGTTTCGGACGGGGGGGAAGACTATGGCTACACCTTC.

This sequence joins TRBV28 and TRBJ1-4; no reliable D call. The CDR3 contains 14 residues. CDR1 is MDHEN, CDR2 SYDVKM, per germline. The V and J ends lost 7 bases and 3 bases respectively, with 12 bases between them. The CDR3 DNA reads TGTGCCAGCACCGACCGGGCCCCTAATGAAAAACTGTTTTTT. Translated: CASTDRAPNEKLFF. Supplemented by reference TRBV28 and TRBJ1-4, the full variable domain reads DVKVTQSSRYLVKRTGEKVFLECVQDMDHENMFWYRQDPGLGLRLIYFSYDVKMKEKGDIPEGYSVSREKKERFSLILESASTNQTSMYLCASTDRAPNEKLFFGSGTQLSVL.

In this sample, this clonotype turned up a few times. The CDR3 DNA reads TGTGCCAGCAGCTTAGGGGGTGGGTATTTTCAGCCCCAGCATTTT. It codes for CASSLGGGYFQPQHF. This sequence joins TRBV7-8 and TRBJ1-5; no reliable D call. The CDR3 has 15 amino acids. Germline V gene data show CDR1 as SGHVS and CDR2 as FQNEAQ. The V end lost 1 base, the J end lost 6 bases, and 13 bases lay between the germline ends.

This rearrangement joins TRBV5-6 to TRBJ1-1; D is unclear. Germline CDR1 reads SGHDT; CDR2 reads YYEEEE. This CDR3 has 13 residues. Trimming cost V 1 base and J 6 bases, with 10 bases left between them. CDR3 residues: CASSLTTFPEAFF. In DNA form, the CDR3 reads TGTGCCAGCAGCTTGACGACTTTCCCTGAAGCTTTCTTT.

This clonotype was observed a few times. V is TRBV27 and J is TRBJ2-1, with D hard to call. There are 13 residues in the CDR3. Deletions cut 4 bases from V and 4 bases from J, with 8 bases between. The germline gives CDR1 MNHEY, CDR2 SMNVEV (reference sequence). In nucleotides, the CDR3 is TGTGCCAGCAGTTCCCTTATGTACAATGAGCAGTTCTTC. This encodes CASSSLMYNEQFF.

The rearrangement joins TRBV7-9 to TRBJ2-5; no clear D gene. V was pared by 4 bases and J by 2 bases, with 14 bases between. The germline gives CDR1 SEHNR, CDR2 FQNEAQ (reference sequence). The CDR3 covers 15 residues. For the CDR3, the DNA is TGTGCCAGCAGCTCCAGACAAGGGATACAAGAGACCCAGTACTTC. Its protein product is CASSSRQGIQETQYF.

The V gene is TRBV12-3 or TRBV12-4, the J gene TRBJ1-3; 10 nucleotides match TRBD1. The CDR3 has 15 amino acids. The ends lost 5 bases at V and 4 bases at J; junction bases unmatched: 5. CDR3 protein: CASSARTGGGNTIYF. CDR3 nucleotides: TGTGCCAGCAGTGCCCGGACAGGGGGAGGAAACACCATATATTTT.

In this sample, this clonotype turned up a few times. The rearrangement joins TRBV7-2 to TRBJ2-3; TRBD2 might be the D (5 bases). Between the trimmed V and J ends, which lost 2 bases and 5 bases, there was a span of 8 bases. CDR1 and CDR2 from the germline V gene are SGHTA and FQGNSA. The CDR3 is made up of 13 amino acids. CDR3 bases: TGTGCCAGCAGCTTAACGGGATTAGATACGCAGTATTTT. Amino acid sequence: CASSLTGLDTQYF.

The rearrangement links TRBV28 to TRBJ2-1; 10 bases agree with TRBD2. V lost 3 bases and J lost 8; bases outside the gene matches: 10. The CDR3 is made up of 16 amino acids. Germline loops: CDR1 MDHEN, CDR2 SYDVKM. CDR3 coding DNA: TGTGCCAGCAGTTTTACCGGGACTAGCGATTTCCATGAGCAGTTCTTC. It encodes CASSFTGTSDFHEQFF.

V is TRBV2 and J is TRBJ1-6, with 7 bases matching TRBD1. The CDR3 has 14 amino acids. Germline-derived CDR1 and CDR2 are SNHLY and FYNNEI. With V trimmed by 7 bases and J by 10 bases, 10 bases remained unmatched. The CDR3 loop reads CASTRQGTSSPLHF. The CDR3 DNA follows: TGTGCCAGCACCCGACAGGGAACCAGCTCACCCCTCCACTTT.

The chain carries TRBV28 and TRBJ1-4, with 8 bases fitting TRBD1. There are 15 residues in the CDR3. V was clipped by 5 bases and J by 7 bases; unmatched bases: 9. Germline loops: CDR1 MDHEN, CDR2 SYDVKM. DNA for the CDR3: TGTGCCAGCAGTAGCCGACAGGGGCATAGTGAAAAACTGTTTTTT. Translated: CASSSRQGHSEKLFF.